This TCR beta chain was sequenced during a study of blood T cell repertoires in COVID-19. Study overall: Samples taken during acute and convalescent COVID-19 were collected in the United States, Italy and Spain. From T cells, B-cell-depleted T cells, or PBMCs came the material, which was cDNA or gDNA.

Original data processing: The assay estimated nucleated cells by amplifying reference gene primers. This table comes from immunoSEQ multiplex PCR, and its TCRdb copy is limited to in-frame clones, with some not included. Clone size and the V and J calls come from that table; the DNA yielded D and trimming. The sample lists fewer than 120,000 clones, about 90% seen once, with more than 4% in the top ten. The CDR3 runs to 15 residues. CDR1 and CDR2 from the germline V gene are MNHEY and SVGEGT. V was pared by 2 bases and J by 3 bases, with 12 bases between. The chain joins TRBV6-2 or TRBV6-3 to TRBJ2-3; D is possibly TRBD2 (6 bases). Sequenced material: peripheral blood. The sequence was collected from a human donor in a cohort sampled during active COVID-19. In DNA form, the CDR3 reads TGTGCCAGCAGTTACGGGACTTTGCGAACAGATACGCAGTATTTT. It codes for CASSYGTLRTDTQYF.